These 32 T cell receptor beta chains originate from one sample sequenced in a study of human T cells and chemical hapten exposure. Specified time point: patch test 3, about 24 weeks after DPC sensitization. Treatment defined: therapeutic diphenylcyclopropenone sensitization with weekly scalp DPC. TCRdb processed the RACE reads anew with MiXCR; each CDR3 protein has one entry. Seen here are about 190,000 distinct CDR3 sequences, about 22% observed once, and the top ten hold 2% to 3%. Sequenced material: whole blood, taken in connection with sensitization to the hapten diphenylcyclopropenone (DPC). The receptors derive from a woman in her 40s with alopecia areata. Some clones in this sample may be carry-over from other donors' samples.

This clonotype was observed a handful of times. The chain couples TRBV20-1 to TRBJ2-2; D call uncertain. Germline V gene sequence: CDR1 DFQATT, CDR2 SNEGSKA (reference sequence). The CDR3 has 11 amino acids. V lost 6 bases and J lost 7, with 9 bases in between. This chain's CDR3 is CSAWMGGELFF. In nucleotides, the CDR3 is TGCAGTGCATGGATGGGCGGGGAGCTGTTTTTT.

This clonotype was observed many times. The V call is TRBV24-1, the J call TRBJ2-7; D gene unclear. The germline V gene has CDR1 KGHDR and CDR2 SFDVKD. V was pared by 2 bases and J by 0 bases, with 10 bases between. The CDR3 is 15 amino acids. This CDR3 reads CATSDSTVGSYEQYF. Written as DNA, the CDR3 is TGTGCCACCAGTGATTCTACAGTCGGCTCCTACGAGCAGTACTTC.

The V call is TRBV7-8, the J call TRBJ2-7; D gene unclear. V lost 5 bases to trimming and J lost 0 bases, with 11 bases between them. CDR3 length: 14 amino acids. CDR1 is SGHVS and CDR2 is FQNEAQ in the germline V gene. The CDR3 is CASSARRSSYEQYF. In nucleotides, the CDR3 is TGTGCCAGCAGCGCCCGGCGCAGCTCCTACGAGCAGTACTTC.

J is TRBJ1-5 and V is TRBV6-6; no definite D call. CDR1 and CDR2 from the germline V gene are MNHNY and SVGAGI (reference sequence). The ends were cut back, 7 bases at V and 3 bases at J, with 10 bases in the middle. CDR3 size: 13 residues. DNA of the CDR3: TGTGCCAGCAAAGAACAGTACAATCAGCCCCAGCATTTT. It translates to CASKEQYNQPQHF.

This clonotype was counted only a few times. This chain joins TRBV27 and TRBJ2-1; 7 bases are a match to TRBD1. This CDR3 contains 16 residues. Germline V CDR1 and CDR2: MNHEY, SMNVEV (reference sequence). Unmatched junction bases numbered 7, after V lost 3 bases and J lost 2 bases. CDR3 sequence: CASSFSTGVPYNEQFF. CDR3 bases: TGTGCCAGCAGTTTCTCCACAGGGGTTCCCTACAATGAGCAGTTCTTC.

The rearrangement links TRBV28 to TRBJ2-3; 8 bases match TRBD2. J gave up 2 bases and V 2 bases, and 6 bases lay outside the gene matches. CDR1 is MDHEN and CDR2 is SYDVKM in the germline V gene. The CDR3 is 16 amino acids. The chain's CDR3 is CASSLRLAGYTDTQYF. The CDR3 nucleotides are TGTGCCAGCAGTTTACGGCTAGCGGGTTACACAGATACGCAGTATTTT.

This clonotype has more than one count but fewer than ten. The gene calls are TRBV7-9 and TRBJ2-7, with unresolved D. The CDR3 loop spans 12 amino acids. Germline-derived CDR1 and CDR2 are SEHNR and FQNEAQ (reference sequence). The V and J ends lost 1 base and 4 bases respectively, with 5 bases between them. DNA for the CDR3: TGTGCCAGCAGCTTAGAAGTATACGAGCAGTACTTC. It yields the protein CASSLEVYEQYF.

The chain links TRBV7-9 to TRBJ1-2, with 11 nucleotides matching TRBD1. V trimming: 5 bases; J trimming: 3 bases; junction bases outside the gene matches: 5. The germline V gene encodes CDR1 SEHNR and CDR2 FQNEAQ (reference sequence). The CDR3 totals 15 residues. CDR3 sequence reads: CASSTGQGAYYGYTF. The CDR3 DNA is TGTGCCAGCAGCACTGGACAGGGGGCCTACTATGGCTACACCTTC. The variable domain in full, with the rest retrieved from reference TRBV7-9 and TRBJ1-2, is DTGVSQNPRHKITKRGQNVTFRCDPISEHNRLYWYRQTLGQGPEFLTYFQNEAQLEKSRLLSDRFSAERPKGSFSTLEIQRTEQGDSAMYLCASSTGQGAYYGYTFGSGTRLTVV.

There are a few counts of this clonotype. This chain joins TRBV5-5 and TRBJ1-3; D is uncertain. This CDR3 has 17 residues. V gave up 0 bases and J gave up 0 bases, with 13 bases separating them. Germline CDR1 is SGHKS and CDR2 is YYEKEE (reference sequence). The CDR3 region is CASSLEADSYSGNTIYF. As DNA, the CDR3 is TGTGCCAGCAGCTTGGAGGCGGACTCCTACTCTGGAAACACCATATATTTT.

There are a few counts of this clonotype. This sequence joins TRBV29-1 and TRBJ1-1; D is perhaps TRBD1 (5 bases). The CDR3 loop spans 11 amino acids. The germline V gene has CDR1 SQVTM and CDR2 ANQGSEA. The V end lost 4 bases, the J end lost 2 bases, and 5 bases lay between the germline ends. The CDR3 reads CSVGTNTEAFF. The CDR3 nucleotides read TGCAGCGTTGGGACAAACACTGAAGCTTTCTTT.

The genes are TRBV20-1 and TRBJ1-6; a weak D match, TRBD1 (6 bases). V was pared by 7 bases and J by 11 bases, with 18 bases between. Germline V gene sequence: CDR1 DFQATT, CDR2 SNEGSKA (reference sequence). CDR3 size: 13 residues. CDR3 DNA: TGCAGTGGCGCACCACAGGGAAGGGCACCCCTCCACTTT. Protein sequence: CSGAPQGRAPLHF.

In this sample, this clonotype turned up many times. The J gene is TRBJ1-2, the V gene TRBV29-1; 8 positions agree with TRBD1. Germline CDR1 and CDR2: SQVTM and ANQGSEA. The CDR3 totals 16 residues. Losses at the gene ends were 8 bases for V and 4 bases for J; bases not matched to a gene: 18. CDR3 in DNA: TGCAGCACCACGGGGCCCCAGGGGGCGAACGGCTATGGCTACACCTTC. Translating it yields CSTTGPQGANGYGYTF.

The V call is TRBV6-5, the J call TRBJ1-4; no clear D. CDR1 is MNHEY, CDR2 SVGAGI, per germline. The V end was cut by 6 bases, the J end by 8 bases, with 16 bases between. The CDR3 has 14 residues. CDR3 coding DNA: TGTGCCAGCAGAATGGACGGCTCGGCGGAAAAACTGTTTTTT. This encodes CASRMDGSAEKLFF.

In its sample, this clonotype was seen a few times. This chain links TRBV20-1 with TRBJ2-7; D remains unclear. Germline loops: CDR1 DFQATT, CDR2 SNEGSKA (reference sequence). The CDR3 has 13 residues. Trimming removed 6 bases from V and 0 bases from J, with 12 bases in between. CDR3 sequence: CSATQMGSYEQYF. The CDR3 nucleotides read TGCAGTGCCACCCAGATGGGCTCCTACGAGCAGTACTTC.

The CDR3 sequence: CASSQDRQDYGYTF. DNA for the CDR3: TGCGCCAGCAGCCAAGATCGGCAGGACTATGGCTACACCTTC. This chain connects TRBV4-3 to TRBJ1-2; D remains unclear. The CDR3 covers 14 residues. V lost 0 bases, J lost 3 bases, and 8 bases lay in between. CDR1 LGHNA and CDR2 YSLEER come from the germline V gene.

The CDR3 region is CASRAGLKTRDTGELFF. In DNA form, the CDR3 reads TGTGCCAGCCGAGCCGGCCTAAAGACCCGAGACACCGGGGAGCTGTTTTTT. The chain joins TRBV5-6 to TRBJ2-2; D unclear. The length of the CDR3 is 17 residues. Germline V gene data show CDR1 as SGHDT and CDR2 as YYEEEE. The germline V and J ends were trimmed by 7 bases and 3 bases, with 22 bases remaining between them.

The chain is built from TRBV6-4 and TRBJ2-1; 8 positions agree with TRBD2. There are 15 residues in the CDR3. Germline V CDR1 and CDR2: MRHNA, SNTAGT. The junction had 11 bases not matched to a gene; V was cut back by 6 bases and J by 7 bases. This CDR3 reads CASSLSGSGPNEQFF. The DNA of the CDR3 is TGTGCCAGCAGCCTCAGCGGGAGTGGCCCGAATGAGCAGTTCTTC.

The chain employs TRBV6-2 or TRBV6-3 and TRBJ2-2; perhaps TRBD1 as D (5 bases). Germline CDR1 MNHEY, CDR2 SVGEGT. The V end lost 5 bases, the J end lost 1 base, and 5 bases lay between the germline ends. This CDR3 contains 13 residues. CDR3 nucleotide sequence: TGTGCCAGCAGTGGACAGAACACCGGGGAGCTGTTTTTT. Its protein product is CASSGQNTGELFF.

The CDR3 nucleotides are TGCAGCGTTGGAAGGGGAGGGGGCGAGCAGTACTTC. This gives the protein CSVGRGGGEQYF. The V gene is TRBV29-1, the J gene TRBJ2-7, with D possibly matching TRBD2 (7 bases). V lost 4 bases to trimming and J lost 6 bases, with 13 bases between them. The CDR3 runs to 12 residues. Germline V lookup: CDR1 SQVTM, CDR2 ANQGSEA.

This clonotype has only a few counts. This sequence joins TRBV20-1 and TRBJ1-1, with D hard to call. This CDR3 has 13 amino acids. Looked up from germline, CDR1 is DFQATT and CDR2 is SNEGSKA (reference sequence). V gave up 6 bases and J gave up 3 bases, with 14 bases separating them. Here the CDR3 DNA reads TGCAGTGCCCGCCCCAAGGGCCACACTGAAGCTTTCTTT. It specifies CSARPKGHTEAFF.

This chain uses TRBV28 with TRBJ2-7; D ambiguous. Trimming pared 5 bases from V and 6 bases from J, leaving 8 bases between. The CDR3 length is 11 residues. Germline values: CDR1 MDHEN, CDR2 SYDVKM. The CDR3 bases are TGTGCCAGCAGTCTAATCGCCGAGCAGTACTTC. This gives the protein CASSLIAEQYF. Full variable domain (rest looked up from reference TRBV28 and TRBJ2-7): DVKVTQSSRYLVKRTGEKVFLECVQDMDHENMFWYRQDPGLGLRLIYFSYDVKMKEKGDIPEGYSVSREKKERFSLILESASTNQTSMYLCASSLIAEQYFGPGTRLTVT.

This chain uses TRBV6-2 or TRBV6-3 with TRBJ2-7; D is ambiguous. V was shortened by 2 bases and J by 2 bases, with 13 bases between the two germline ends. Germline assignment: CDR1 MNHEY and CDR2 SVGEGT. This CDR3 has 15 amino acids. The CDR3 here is CASSYARRLAYEQYF. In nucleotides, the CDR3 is TGTGCCAGCAGTTACGCCCGCCGCTTAGCCTACGAGCAGTACTTC.

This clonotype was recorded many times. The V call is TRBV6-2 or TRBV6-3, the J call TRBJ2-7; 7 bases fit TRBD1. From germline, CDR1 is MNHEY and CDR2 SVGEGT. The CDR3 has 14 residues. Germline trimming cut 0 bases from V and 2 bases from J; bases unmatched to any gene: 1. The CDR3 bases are TGTGCCAGCAGTTACTCGGACAGGCCCTACGAGCAGTACTTC. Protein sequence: CASSYSDRPYEQYF.

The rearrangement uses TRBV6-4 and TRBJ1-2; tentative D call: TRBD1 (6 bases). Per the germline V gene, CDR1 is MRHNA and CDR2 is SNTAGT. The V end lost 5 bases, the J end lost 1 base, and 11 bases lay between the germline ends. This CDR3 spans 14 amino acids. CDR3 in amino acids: CASSPTGDNYGYTF. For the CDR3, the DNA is TGTGCCAGCAGTCCGACAGGTGATAACTATGGCTACACCTTC.

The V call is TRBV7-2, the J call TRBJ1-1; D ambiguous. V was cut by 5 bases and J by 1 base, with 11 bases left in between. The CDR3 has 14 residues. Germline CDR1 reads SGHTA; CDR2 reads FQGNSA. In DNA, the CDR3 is TGTGCCAGCAGCGTTCCAATTAGGAACACTGAAGCTTTCTTT. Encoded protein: CASSVPIRNTEAFF. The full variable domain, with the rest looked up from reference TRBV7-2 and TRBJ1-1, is GAGVSQSPSNKVTEKGKDVELRCDPISGHTALYWYRQSLGQGLEFLIYFQGNSAPDKSGLPSDRFSAERTGGSVSTLTIQRTQQEDSAVYLCASSVPIRNTEAFFGQGTRLTVV.

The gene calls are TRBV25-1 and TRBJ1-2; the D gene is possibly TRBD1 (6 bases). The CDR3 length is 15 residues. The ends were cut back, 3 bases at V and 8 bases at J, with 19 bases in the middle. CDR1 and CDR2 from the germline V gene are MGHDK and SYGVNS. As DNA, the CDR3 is TGTGCCAGCAGTGATATATCATCTCCAGGGGAGGGCTACACCTTC. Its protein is CASSDISSPGEGYTF.

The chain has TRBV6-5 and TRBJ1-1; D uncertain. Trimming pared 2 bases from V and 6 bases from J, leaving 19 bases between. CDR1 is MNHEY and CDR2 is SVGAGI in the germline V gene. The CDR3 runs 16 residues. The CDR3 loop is CASSYGRRSALAEAFF. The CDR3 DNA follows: TGTGCCAGCAGTTACGGGAGGAGGTCGGCTCTGGCTGAAGCTTTCTTT.

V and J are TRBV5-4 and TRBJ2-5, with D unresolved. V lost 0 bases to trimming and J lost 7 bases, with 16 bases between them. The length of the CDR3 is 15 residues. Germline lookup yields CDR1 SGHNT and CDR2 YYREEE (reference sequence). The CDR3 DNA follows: TGTGCCAGCAGCTTGGTCTCGGGCCAACCGGCGACCCAGTACTTC. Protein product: CASSLVSGQPATQYF.

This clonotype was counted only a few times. CDR3 sequence: CASSLVGNKNIQYF. The CDR3 DNA is TGTGCCAGCAGCTTGGTCGGGAACAAAAACATTCAGTACTTC. The V and J genes are TRBV5-6 and TRBJ2-4; the D gene is possibly TRBD2 (5 bases). CDR3 size: 14 residues. V shed 0 bases and J shed 3 bases, with 7 bases lying between them. In germline, CDR1 is SGHDT, CDR2 YYEEEE.

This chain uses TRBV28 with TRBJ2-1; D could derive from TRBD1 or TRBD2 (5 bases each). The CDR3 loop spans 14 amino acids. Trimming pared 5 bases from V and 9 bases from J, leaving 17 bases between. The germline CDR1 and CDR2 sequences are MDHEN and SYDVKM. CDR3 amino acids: CASSLGTRLGEQFF. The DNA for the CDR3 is TGTGCCAGCAGTCTGGGGACGAGGTTGGGTGAGCAGTTCTTC. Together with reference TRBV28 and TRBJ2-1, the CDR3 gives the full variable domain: DVKVTQSSRYLVKRTGEKVFLECVQDMDHENMFWYRQDPGLGLRLIYFSYDVKMKEKGDIPEGYSVSREKKERFSLILESASTNQTSMYLCASSLGTRLGEQFFGPGTRLTVL.

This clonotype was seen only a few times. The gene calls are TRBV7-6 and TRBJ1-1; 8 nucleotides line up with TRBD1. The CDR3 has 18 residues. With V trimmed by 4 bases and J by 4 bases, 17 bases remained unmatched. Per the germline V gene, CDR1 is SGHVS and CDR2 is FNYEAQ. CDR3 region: CASSSRRDRFDRGTEAFF. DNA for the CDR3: TGTGCCAGCAGCTCCCGTCGGGACAGGTTCGATCGGGGCACTGAAGCTTTCTTT.

The CDR3 sequence: CASSLAGVAGDTQYF. DNA for the CDR3: TGTGCCAGCAGCTTAGCGGGGGTAGCGGGAGATACGCAGTATTTT. The chain couples TRBV7-2 to TRBJ2-3, with 7 nucleotides matching TRBD2. V gave up 0 bases and J gave up 5 bases; unmatched junction bases: 5. Germline V gene lookup returns CDR1 SGHTA and CDR2 FQGNSA. The CDR3 runs 15 residues.